A single sample gave rise to the 20 T cell receptor beta chains below, sequenced in a study of post-analysis software for immune sequencing data. Study observations and caveats: Patients had higher frequencies than controls of about five TRBV segments, including TRBV5-6, TRBV5-1 and TRBV20-1.

Antigen specificity for these receptors is unknown. Every TCR beta cDNA library bore unique molecular identifiers. TCRdb called the PCR reads again in MiXCR, with one record for every CDR3 protein. The sample comprises more than 500,000 distinct CDR3 sequences, roughly 34% of which are singletons, and 4.5% to 7.5% rests with the top ten. Sample: blood. The receptors derive from a girl between 2 and 17 years old with multiple sclerosis.

V gene TRBV10-1 combines with J gene TRBJ2-3, with D unclear. V was clipped by 5 bases and J by 6 bases, with 15 bases between them. Per the germline V gene, CDR1 is WNHNN and CDR2 is SYGVQD (reference sequence). The CDR3 contains 14 residues. The CDR3 protein is CASSNRSPGDTQYF. The CDR3 nucleotides read TGCGCCAGCAGTAATAGAAGCCCCGGGGATACGCAGTATTTT.

The CDR3 sequence: CASSQGAQYNEQYF. The CDR3 DNA sequence: TGCGCCAGCAGTCAAGGGGCTCAGTACAATGAGCAGTACTTC. The chain combines TRBV5-1 with TRBJ2-7; a weak D match, TRBD1 (5 bases). Trimming cost V 5 bases and J 7 bases, with 19 bases left between them. Per germline, CDR1 SGHRS and CDR2 YFSETQ. The CDR3 has 14 amino acids.

This clonotype was observed at least ten times. The V and J genes are TRBV20-1 and TRBJ2-7, with 10 bases matching TRBD2. The length of the CDR3 is 13 residues. Germline V gives CDR1 DFQATT, CDR2 SNEGSKA (reference sequence). The junction had 1 base not matched to a gene; V was cut back by 3 bases and J by 2 bases. CDR3 sequence (DNA): TGCAGTGCTAGGCTAGCGGGGGCCTACGAGCAGTACTTC. It yields the protein CSARLAGAYEQYF.

The chain employs TRBV5-6 and TRBJ2-1; 7 bases match TRBD1. The CDR3 sequence is 15 residues long. J lost 2 bases, V lost 2 bases, and 4 bases had no gene match. CDR1 SGHDT and CDR2 YYEEEE come from the germline V gene. CDR3 protein: CASSFRDRAYNEQFF. CDR3 bases: TGTGCCAGCAGCTTCCGGGACAGAGCCTACAATGAGCAGTTCTTC.

This clonotype was counted a few times. The chain joins TRBV7-2 to TRBJ1-2; 7 nucleotides align to TRBD1. After removal of 5 bases from V and 8 bases from J, the junction contained 14 bases not matched to a gene. Germline V lookup: CDR1 SGHTA, CDR2 FQGNSA. This CDR3 region has 15 residues. The CDR3 loop reads CASSAGTEGVRGYTF. Here the CDR3 DNA reads TGTGCCAGCAGCGCCGGGACAGAGGGAGTTCGGGGCTACACCTTC.

The chain recombines TRBV27 with TRBJ2-5; perhaps TRBD2 as D (5 bases). CDR3 length: 14 residues. The V end was cut by 0 bases, the J end by 7 bases, with 12 bases between. In germline, CDR1 is MNHEY, CDR2 SMNVEV (reference sequence). CDR3 protein: CASSLSDGVGTQYF. The DNA for the CDR3 is TGTGCCAGCAGTTTATCGGACGGGGTTGGGACCCAGTACTTC.

This clonotype appeared a few times. This chain links TRBV7-2 with TRBJ2-1; D is undetermined. Germline V gene lookup returns CDR1 SGHTA and CDR2 FQGNSA. Between the trimmed V and J ends, which lost 11 bases and 8 bases, there was a span of 16 bases. The CDR3 extends over 12 amino acids. The CDR3 coding sequence is TGTGCCGCCTACGAACTCCCCCATGAGCAGTTCTTC. Protein product: CAAYELPHEQFF.

This chain links TRBV25-1 with TRBJ1-2; possibly TRBD1 for D (5 bases). The CDR3 consists of 14 residues. V lost 2 bases to trimming and J lost 4 bases, with 11 bases between them. CDR1 and CDR2 (germline): MGHDK, SYGVNS. The CDR3 region is CASSEPGERYGYTF. Here the CDR3 DNA reads TGTGCCAGCAGTGAACCGGGGGAACGCTATGGCTACACCTTC.

This clonotype was detected a few times. The chain links TRBV18 to TRBJ1-2; 7 nucleotides agree with TRBD1. V trimming: 6 bases; J trimming: 2 bases; junction bases outside the gene matches: 6. CDR3 length: 14 residues. Per germline, CDR1 KGHSH and CDR2 LQKENI. The CDR3 loop reads CASSSDRNNYGYTF. CDR3 bases: TGTGCCAGCTCCTCGGACAGGAACAACTATGGCTACACCTTC.

V gene TRBV19 combines with J gene TRBJ2-7; possible D gene TRBD1, 5 bases. The CDR3 has 12 amino acids. V was cut by 9 bases and J by 3 bases, with 12 bases left in between. The germline V gene has CDR1 LNHDA and CDR2 SQIVND (reference sequence). The CDR3 is CASANRNYEQYF. The CDR3 nucleotides are TGTGCCAGCGCCAACAGGAACTACGAGCAGTACTTC.

Of note for this clonotype: A much larger clone lies one base from this, so it may be a read error. The chain has TRBV20-1 and TRBJ2-5, with a possible D match to TRBD2 (7 bases). V lost 6 bases and J lost 7, with 21 bases in between. This CDR3 region has 14 residues. The V gene's germline CDR1 is DFQATT and CDR2 SNEGSKA (reference sequence). The CDR3 reads CSAREPTRGGTQYF. CDR3 nucleotides: TGCAGTGCCCGAGAACCGACTAGGGGGGGGACCCAGTACTTC.

This clonotype was seen a handful of times. The rearrangement joins TRBV28 to TRBJ1-2, with D possibly TRBD1 on 6 matching bases. This CDR3 region has 14 residues. CDR1 MDHEN and CDR2 SYDVKM come from the germline V gene. Trimming removed 4 bases at V and 1 base at J, with 10 bases between. The CDR3: CASSSPGVNYGYTF. The CDR3 bases are TGTGCCAGCAGTTCCCCAGGGGTTAACTATGGCTACACCTTC.

This chain uses TRBV11-1 with TRBJ2-1; 7 bases align to TRBD2. V dropped 1 base and J dropped 0; count of bases not matched to a gene: 9. CDR1 SGHAT and CDR2 FQDESV come from the germline V gene (reference sequence). The CDR3 consists of 18 residues. The CDR3 region is CASSLVIGGGISYNEQFF. As DNA, the CDR3 is TGTGCCAGCAGCTTAGTAATTGGGGGGGGGATCTCCTACAATGAGCAGTTCTTC.

This chain links TRBV7-8 with TRBJ1-1; D is unclear. This CDR3 has 12 residues. The germline gives CDR1 SGHVS, CDR2 FQNEAQ. Deletions cut 5 bases from V and 8 bases from J, with 12 bases between. CDR3 amino acids: CASSHHGEEAFF. For the CDR3, the DNA is TGTGCCAGCAGCCATCACGGGGAAGAAGCTTTCTTT.

The V call is TRBV29-1, the J call TRBJ1-2; 7 bases are a match to TRBD1. The CDR3 contains 16 residues. Germline V gene data show CDR1 as SQVTM and CDR2 as ANQGSEA. V was pared by 6 bases and J by 3 bases, with 16 bases of the junction left unmatched. The CDR3 region is CSVLTGSRGFHYGYTF. DNA for the CDR3: TGCAGCGTATTGACAGGAAGCAGGGGGTTTCACTATGGCTACACCTTC.

The chain uses TRBV2 and TRBJ2-2; possibly TRBD2 for D (5 bases). The germline V gene encodes CDR1 SNHLY and CDR2 FYNNEI. The CDR3 has 14 amino acids. Trimming cost V 6 bases and J 5 bases, with 13 bases left between them. CDR3 nucleotides: TGTGCCAGCAGGGGGTGGGGAGTGACCGGGGAGCTGTTTTTT. Residues: CASRGWGVTGELFF.

The J gene is TRBJ1-1, the V gene TRBV5-1; possible D gene TRBD1, 5 bases. CDR3 length equals 16 residues. Germline CDR1 reads SGHRS; CDR2 reads YFSETQ. V was clipped by 0 bases and J by 4 bases, with 16 bases between them. Here the CDR3 DNA reads TGCGCCAGCAGCTTGGAACGGGCCGTGAGGGGCACTGAAGCTTTCTTT. It translates to CASSLERAVRGTEAFF.

This clonotype was counted a few times. The CDR3 reads CSARRVGEDQPQHF. The CDR3 region has the DNA TGCAGTGCTCGAAGGGTAGGGGAGGATCAGCCCCAGCATTTT. The V gene is TRBV20-1, the J gene TRBJ1-5, with D possibly TRBD1 on 5 matching bases. Germline assignment: CDR1 DFQATT and CDR2 SNEGSKA (reference sequence). The V gene lost 5 bases and the J gene lost 5 bases, with 16 bases spanning the gap. The CDR3 has 14 residues.

This rearrangement joins TRBV4-2 to TRBJ2-5; TRBD2 matches 9 bases. This CDR3 has 15 amino acids. Unmatched junction bases numbered 6, after V lost 6 bases and J lost 1 base. Germline V gene sequence: CDR1 LGHNA, CDR2 YNFKEQ. The CDR3 sequence: CASRSLAGAQETQYF. The DNA of the CDR3 is TGTGCCAGCAGGTCATTAGCGGGGGCCCAAGAGACCCAGTACTTC.

There are a few counts of this clonotype. The genes are TRBV10-3 and TRBJ1-2; D is uncertain. V shed 7 bases and J shed 6 bases, with 18 bases lying between them. The CDR3 covers 14 residues. The germline gives CDR1 ENHRY, CDR2 SYGVKD. The CDR3 here is CAITQEGSRHGYTF. The CDR3 DNA reads TGTGCCATCACCCAGGAAGGGTCGCGCCATGGCTACACCTTC.